The 21 T cell receptor beta chains below come from one sample, sequenced in a study of blood T cell repertoires in COVID-19. The protocol was immunoSEQ multiplex PCR, while the TCRdb copy is restricted to in-frame clones and leaves out a portion. The table has about 110,000 clones, around 86% seen once. Sequencing was carried out using peripheral blood. The receptors here all came from a woman in her 70s with acute or convalescent COVID-19.

J is TRBJ1-1 and V is TRBV12-5; D might be TRBD1 (6 bases). Between the trimmed V and J ends, which lost 2 bases and 8 bases, there was a span of 24 bases. The CDR3 covers 17 residues. Germline values: CDR1 LGHNT, CDR2 FRNRAP. The CDR3 DNA follows: TGTGCTAGTGGTTTGTGTCAGGACAGAAACTTCTTCTCCGAAGCTTTCTTT. It specifies CASGLCQDRNFFSEAFF.

The chain combines TRBV28 with TRBJ2-3, with 12 bases identical to TRBD2. Looked up from germline, CDR1 is MDHEN and CDR2 is SYDVKM. This CDR3 comprises 16 residues. V dropped 0 bases and J dropped 4; count of bases not matched to a gene: 2. CDR3 sequence: CASSLWASGRADTQYF. CDR3 nucleotide sequence: TGTGCCAGCAGTTTATGGGCTAGCGGGAGGGCAGATACGCAGTATTTT. The whole variable domain, filled in from reference TRBV28 and TRBJ2-3, reads DVKVTQSSRYLVKRTGEKVFLECVQDMDHENMFWYRQDPGLGLRLIYFSYDVKMKEKGDIPEGYSVSREKKERFSLILESASTNQTSMYLCASSLWASGRADTQYFGPGTRLTVL.

The CDR3 loop is CASSYLTLISYGYTF. DNA for the CDR3: TGTGCCAGCAGTTACTTAACCCTGATTAGCTATGGCTACACCTTC. V gene TRBV6-2 or TRBV6-3 combines with J gene TRBJ1-2; D ambiguous. The germline V and J ends were trimmed by 1 base and 4 bases, with 13 bases remaining between them. Germline-derived CDR1 and CDR2 are MNHEY and SVGEGT. The CDR3 runs to 15 residues.

This chain connects TRBV7-3 to TRBJ2-5; D call uncertain. V lost 1 base and J lost 4, with 7 bases in between. This CDR3 is built from 13 residues. Germline CDR1 and CDR2: SGHTA and FQGTGA. DNA for the CDR3: TGTGCCAGCAGCTTAATCGGCGGAGAGACCCAGTACTTC. Amino acid sequence: CASSLIGGETQYF.

The V and J genes are TRBV2 and TRBJ1-6; D may be TRBD1 (5 bases). CDR3 length equals 13 residues. Trimming cost V 5 bases and J 7 bases, with 9 bases left between them. Germline V gives CDR1 SNHLY, CDR2 FYNNEI. The CDR3: CASSPQENSPLHF. The CDR3 DNA reads as TGTGCCAGCAGTCCACAGGAAAATTCACCCCTCCACTTT.

The J gene is TRBJ1-5, the V gene TRBV6-1; 11 nucleotides align to TRBD1. The ends lost 4 bases at V and 7 bases at J; junction bases unmatched: 9. Per germline, CDR1 MNHNS and CDR2 SASEGT. The CDR3 is made up of 16 amino acids. In DNA, the CDR3 is TGTGCCAGCAGTGTTTCCGGGACAGGGGGAGAGCAGCCCCAGCATTTT. Encoded protein: CASSVSGTGGEQPQHF.

This chain links TRBV5-1 with TRBJ2-2, with 10 bases that match TRBD1. Germline V gene data show CDR1 as SGHRS and CDR2 as YFSETQ. V gave up 2 bases and J gave up 4 bases; unmatched junction bases: 5. CDR3 length: 16 amino acids. The CDR3, as DNA: TGCGCCAGCAGCTTTGGTAGGACAGGGGGCACCGGGGAGCTGTTTTTT. This sequence encodes CASSFGRTGGTGELFF.

V and J are TRBV20-1 and TRBJ2-7; D possibly corresponds to TRBD2 (6 bases). Germline CDR1 reads DFQATT; CDR2 reads SNEGSKA (reference sequence). V lost 3 bases and J 0 bases, leaving 15 bases between the germline ends. This CDR3 is built from 15 residues. CDR3 loop: CSASDRRGGSYEQYF. DNA for the CDR3: TGCAGTGCTAGTGACCGTAGGGGAGGCTCCTACGAGCAGTACTTC.

This clone was counted a single time. The chain links TRBV19 to TRBJ2-7; TRBD2 matches at 7 bases. Trimming took 2 bases from V and 3 from J; bases not matched to a gene: 4. The CDR3 is 14 residues long. Germline CDR1 LNHDA, CDR2 SQIVND (reference sequence). Written as DNA, the CDR3 is TGTGCCAGTAGTATACGAGCGGGATACTACGAGCAGTACTTC. Encoded protein: CASSIRAGYYEQYF.

The gene calls are TRBV7-2 and TRBJ1-6; a possible D gene is TRBD1 (6 bases). The length of the CDR3 is 16 residues. With 2 bases removed from V and 9 bases from J, the gap between germline ends came to 17 bases. In germline, CDR1 is SGHTA, CDR2 FQGNSA. In DNA form, the CDR3 reads TGTGCCAGCAGCTTAAAAGGTCGGGGCAGGGGTTCACCCCTCCACTTT. Translating gives CASSLKGRGRGSPLHF.

The rearrangement joins TRBV9 to TRBJ2-2, with D hard to call. Germline CDR1 reads SGDLS; CDR2 reads YYNGEE. V was cut by 0 bases and J by 0 bases, with 6 bases left in between. The CDR3 has 15 residues. The CDR3 loop reads CASSVVPTNTGELFF. The CDR3 coding sequence is TGTGCCAGCAGCGTAGTCCCCACGAACACCGGGGAGCTGTTTTTT.

V usage is TRBV7-2 and J usage is TRBJ2-4, with D possibly TRBD2 on 5 matching bases. Trimming pared 5 bases from V and 7 bases from J, leaving 15 bases between. This CDR3 spans 14 amino acids. Germline V CDR1 and CDR2: SGHTA, FQGNSA. The CDR3 bases are TGTGCCAGCAGCCCAGGAGGCTGGGTGAACATTCAGTACTTC. Its protein product is CASSPGGWVNIQYF.

The J gene is TRBJ1-1, the V gene TRBV29-1, with 7 bases matching TRBD1. This CDR3 has 12 amino acids. The trim removed 6 bases at V and 4 bases at J, leaving 5 bases unmatched. CDR1 is SQVTM and CDR2 is ANQGSEA in the germline V gene. The CDR3 loop reads CSVTGPVTEAFF. Here the CDR3 DNA reads TGCAGCGTGACAGGGCCCGTCACTGAAGCTTTCTTT.

The chain employs TRBV14 and TRBJ1-6; D gene unclear. The V and J ends lost 4 bases and 13 bases respectively, with 11 bases between them. This CDR3 has 12 residues. In germline, CDR1 is SGHDN, CDR2 FVKESK. The CDR3 here is CASSPTPGPLHF. DNA of the CDR3: TGTGCCAGCAGCCCGACCCCGGGTCCCCTCCACTTT.

In this sample, this clone turned up many times. As DNA, the CDR3 is TGTGCCAGCAACGCCAGGGGTGGATCTGGAAACACCATATATTTT. Its protein is CASNARGGSGNTIYF. The gene calls are TRBV7-2 and TRBJ1-3, with D possibly TRBD1 on 6 matching bases. The V gene lost 7 bases and the J gene lost 1 base, with 14 bases spanning the gap. This CDR3 is built from 15 residues. Germline V gene sequence: CDR1 SGHTA, CDR2 FQGNSA.

The chain carries TRBV28 and TRBJ1-1, with TRBD1 identical over 8 bases. Germline loops: CDR1 MDHEN, CDR2 SYDVKM. Trimming took 5 bases from V and 4 from J; bases not matched to a gene: 9. The CDR3 is 15 amino acids. The CDR3 protein is CASSPGGGTGTEAFF. The CDR3 bases are TGTGCCAGCAGTCCTGGGGGGGGGACAGGCACTGAAGCTTTCTTT.

V usage is TRBV11-2 and J usage is TRBJ1-6; tentatively, D is TRBD1 (5 bases). CDR1 is SGHAT, CDR2 FQNNGV, per germline. CDR3 length: 14 residues. V lost 1 base to trimming and J lost 9 bases, with 10 bases between them. The CDR3 sequence is CASSLVGGGSPLHF. The CDR3, as DNA: TGTGCCAGCAGCTTAGTGGGGGGTGGTTCACCCCTCCACTTT.

This clone was picked up one time. The chain uses TRBV10-3 and TRBJ2-7, with D perhaps matching TRBD1 (6 bases). Germline V CDR1 and CDR2: ENHRY, SYGVKD. V lost 6 bases to trimming and J lost 3 bases, with 18 bases between them. The CDR3 spans 15 residues. CDR3 protein: CAIRTGTRRDYEQYV. CDR3 nucleotide sequence: TGTGCCATCAGGACAGGTACGCGACGGGACTACGAGCAGTACGTC.

This clone was counted at least ten times. The V and J genes are TRBV6-6 and TRBJ2-7; 11 positions match TRBD2. V lost 2 bases and J lost 4; bases outside the gene matches: 1. CDR1 and CDR2 (germline): MNHNY, SVGAGI (reference sequence). The CDR3 sequence is 14 residues long. CDR3: CASSYASGRYEQYF. Here the CDR3 DNA reads TGTGCCAGCAGTTACGCTAGCGGGAGGTACGAGCAGTACTTC.

The chain is built from TRBV13 and TRBJ1-1; 7 nucleotides match TRBD1. CDR1 PRHDT and CDR2 FYEKMQ come from the germline V gene (reference sequence). The CDR3 consists of 19 residues. Trimming took 5 bases from V and 0 from J; bases not matched to a gene: 18. CDR3 region: CASSAWSGTEISLNTEAFF. CDR3 coding DNA: TGTGCCAGCAGCGCATGGTCCGGGACAGAGATTTCTCTGAACACTGAAGCTTTCTTT.

The chain employs TRBV27 and TRBJ2-2, with 8 nucleotides matching TRBD1. V trimming: 7 bases; J trimming: 7 bases; junction bases outside the gene matches: 8. CDR1 MNHEY and CDR2 SMNVEV come from the germline V gene (reference sequence). CDR3 length equals 14 residues. CDR3 sequence (DNA): TGTGCCAGCATGAGACAGGGGTCGAGCGGGGAGCTGTTTTTT. It codes for CASMRQGSSGELFF.